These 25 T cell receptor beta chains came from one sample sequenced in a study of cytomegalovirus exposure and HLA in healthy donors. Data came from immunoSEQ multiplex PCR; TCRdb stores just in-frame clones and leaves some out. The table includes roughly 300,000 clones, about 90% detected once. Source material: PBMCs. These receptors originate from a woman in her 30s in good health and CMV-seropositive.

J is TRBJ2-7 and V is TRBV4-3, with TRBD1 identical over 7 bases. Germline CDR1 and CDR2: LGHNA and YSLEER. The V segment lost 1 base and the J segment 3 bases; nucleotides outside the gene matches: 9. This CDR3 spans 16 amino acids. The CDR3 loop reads CASSQARTGTYYEQYF. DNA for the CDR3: TGCGCCAGCAGCCAAGCTAGGACAGGCACCTACTACGAGCAGTACTTC.

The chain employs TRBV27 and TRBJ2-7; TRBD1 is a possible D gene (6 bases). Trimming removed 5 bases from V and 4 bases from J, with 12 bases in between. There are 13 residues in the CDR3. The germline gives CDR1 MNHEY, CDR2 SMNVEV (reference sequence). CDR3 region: CASSGTFRYEQYF. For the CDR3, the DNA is TGTGCCAGCAGTGGGACATTCCGTTACGAGCAGTACTTC.

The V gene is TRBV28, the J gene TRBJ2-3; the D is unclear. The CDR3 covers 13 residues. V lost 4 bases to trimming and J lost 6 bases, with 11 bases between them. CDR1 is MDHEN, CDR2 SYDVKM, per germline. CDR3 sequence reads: CASSSGAWDTQYF. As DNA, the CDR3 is TGTGCCAGCAGTTCGGGTGCTTGGGATACGCAGTATTTT.

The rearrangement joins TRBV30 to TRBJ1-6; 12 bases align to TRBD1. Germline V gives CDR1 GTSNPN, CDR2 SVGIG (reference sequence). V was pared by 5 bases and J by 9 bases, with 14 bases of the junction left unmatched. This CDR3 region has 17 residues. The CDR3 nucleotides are TGTGCCTGGTCCCGGGACAGGGGGCCCCCCAGGAGTTCACCCCTCCACTTT. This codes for CAWSRDRGPPRSSPLHF.

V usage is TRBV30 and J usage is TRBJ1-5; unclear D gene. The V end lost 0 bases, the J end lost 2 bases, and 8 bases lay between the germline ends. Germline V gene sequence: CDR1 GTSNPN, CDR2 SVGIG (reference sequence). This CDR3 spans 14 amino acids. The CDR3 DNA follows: TGTGCCTGGAGTGTAGACTTACGCAATCAGCCCCAGCATTTT. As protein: CAWSVDLRNQPQHF. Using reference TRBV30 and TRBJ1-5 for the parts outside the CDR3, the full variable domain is SQTIHQWPATLVQPVGSPLSLECTVEGTSNPNLYWYRQAAGRGLQLLFYSVGIGQISSEVPQNLSASRPQDRQFILSSKKLLLSDSGFYLCAWSVDLRNQPQHFGDGTRLSIL.

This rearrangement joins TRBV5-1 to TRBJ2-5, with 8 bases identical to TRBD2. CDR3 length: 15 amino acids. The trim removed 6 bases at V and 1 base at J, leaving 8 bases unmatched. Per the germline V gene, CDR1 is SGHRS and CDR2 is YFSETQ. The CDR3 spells CASTGSGGSQETQYF. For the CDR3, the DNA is TGCGCCAGCACTGGGAGCGGGGGATCCCAAGAGACCCAGTACTTC.

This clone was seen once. CDR3 coding DNA: TGTGCCAGCAGCTTAGCGGGAGGGGCAGATACGCAGTATTTT. Its protein product is CASSLAGGADTQYF. This chain connects TRBV7-9 to TRBJ2-3; 7 nucleotides agree with TRBD2. V was pared by 0 bases and J by 4 bases, with 1 base of the junction left unmatched. Germline V gives CDR1 SEHNR, CDR2 FQNEAQ (reference sequence). The CDR3 runs 14 residues.

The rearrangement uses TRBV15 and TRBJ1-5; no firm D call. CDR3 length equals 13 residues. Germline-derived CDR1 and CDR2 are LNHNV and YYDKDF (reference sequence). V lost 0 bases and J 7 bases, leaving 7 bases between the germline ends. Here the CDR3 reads CATSRDPGQPQHF. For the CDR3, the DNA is TGTGCCACCAGCAGAGATCCCGGGCAGCCCCAGCATTTT.

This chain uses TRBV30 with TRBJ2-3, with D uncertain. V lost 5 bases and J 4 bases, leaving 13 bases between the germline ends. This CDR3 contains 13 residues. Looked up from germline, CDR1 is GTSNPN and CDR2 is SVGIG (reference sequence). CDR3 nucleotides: TGTGCCTGGCATCGGCAGCAGGCAGATACGCAGTATTTT. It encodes CAWHRQQADTQYF.

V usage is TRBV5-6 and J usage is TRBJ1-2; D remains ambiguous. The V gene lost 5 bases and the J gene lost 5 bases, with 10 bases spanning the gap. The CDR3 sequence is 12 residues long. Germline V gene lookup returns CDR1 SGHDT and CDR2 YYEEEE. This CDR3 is CASREQQYGYTF. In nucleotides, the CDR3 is TGTGCCAGCAGGGAGCAGCAATATGGCTACACCTTC. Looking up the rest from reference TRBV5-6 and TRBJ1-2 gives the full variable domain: DAGVTQSPTHLIKTRGQQVTLRCSPKSGHDTVSWYQQALGQGPQFIFQYYEEEERQRGNFPDRFSGHQFPNYSSELNVNALLLGDSALYLCASREQQYGYTFGSGTRLTVV.

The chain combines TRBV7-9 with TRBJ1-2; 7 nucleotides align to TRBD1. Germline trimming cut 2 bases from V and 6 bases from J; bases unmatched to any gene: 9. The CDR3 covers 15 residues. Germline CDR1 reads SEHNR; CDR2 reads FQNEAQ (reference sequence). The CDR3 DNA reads TGTGCCAGCAGCTTAACTTCCGGGACAGCTGATGGCTACACCTTC. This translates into CASSLTSGTADGYTF.

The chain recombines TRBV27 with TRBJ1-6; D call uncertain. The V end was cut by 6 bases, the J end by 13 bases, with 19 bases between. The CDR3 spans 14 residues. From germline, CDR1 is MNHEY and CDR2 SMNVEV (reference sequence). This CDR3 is CASSPVRSDAPLHF. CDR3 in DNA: TGTGCCAGCAGCCCCGTTCGGTCGGATGCGCCCCTCCACTTT.

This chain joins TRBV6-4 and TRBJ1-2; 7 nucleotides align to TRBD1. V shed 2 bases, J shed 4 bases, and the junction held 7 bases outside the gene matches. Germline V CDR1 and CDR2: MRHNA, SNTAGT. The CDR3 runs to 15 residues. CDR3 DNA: TGTGCCAGCAGTGACGGGACAGCGCACCTCTATGGCTACACCTTC. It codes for CASSDGTAHLYGYTF.

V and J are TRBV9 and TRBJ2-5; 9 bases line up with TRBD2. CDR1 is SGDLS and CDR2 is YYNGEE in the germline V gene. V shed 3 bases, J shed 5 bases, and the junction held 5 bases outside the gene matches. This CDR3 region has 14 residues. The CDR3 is CASSGLAGGETQYF. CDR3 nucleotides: TGTGCCAGCAGCGGCCTTGCGGGGGGGGAGACCCAGTACTTC.

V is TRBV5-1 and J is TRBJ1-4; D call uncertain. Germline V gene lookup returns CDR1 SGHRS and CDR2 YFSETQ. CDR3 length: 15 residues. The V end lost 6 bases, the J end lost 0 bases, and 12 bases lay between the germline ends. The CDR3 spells CASKEGSATNEKLFF. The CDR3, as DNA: TGCGCCAGCAAGGAGGGAAGTGCAACTAATGAAAAACTGTTTTTT.

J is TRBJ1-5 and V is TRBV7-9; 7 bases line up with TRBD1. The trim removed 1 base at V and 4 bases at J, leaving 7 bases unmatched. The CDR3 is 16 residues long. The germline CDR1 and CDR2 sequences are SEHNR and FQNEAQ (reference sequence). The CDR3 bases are TGTGCCAGCAGCTTAGGGGCCAGGGGGGATAATCAGCCCCAGCATTTT. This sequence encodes CASSLGARGDNQPQHF.

The CDR3 sequence is CASSEDRGHLNSPLHF. CDR3 sequence (DNA): TGCGCCAGCAGTGAAGACAGGGGGCATCTCAATTCACCCCTCCACTTT. This chain uses TRBV10-1 with TRBJ1-6, with TRBD1 matching over 10 bases. Germline V gene data show CDR1 as WNHNN and CDR2 as SYGVQD (reference sequence). This CDR3 spans 16 amino acids. Trimming removed 3 bases from V and 7 bases from J; junction bases left unmatched: 6.

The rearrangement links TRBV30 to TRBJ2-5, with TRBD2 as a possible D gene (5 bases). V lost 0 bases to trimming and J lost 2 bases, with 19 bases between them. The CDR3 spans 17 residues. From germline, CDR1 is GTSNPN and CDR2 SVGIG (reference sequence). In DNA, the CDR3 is TGTGCCTGGAGTGTACCCCCCCGACGAGCGGATCAAGAGACCCAGTACTTC. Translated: CAWSVPPRRADQETQYF.

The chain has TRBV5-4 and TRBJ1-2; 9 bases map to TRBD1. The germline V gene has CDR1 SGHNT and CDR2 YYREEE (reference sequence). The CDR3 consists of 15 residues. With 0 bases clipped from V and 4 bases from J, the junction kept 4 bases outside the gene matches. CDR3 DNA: TGTGCCAGCAGCTTGGGGGGACAGGGATCCTATGGCTACACCTTC. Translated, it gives CASSLGGQGSYGYTF.

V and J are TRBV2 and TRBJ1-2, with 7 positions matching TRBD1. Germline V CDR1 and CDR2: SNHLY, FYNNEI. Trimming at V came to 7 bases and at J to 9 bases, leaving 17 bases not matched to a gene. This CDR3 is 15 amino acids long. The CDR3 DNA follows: TGTGCCAGCACCCCAAGGGGACAGATTTTGGGCCGCTACACCTTC. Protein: CASTPRGQILGRYTF.

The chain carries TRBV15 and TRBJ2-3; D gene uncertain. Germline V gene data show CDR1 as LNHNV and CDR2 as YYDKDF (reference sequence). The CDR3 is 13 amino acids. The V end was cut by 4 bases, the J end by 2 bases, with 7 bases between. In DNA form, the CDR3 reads TGTGCCACCAGCATGGCAGACACAGATACGCAGTATTTT. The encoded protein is CATSMADTDTQYF.

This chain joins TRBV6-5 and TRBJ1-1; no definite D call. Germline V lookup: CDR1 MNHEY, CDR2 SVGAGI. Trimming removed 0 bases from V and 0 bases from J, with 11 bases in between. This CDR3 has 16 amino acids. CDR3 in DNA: TGTGCCAGCAGTTACTCGATGATTTACATGAACACTGAAGCTTTCTTT. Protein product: CASSYSMIYMNTEAFF.

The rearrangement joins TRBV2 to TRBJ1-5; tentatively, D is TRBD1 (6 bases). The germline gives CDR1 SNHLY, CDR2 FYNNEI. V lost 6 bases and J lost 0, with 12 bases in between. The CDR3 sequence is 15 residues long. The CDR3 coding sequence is TGTGCCAGCAGGCGAGGGGGAGTTAGCAATCAGCCCCAGCATTTT. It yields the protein CASRRGGVSNQPQHF.

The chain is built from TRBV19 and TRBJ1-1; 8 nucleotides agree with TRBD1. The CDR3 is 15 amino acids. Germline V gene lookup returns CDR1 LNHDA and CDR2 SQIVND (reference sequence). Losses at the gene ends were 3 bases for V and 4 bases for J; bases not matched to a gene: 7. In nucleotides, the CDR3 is TGTGCCAGTAGTATCCAGGGGGCTAGGGGCACTGAAGCTTTCTTT. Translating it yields CASSIQGARGTEAFF. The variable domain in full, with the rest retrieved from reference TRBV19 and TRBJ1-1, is DGGITQSPKYLFRKEGQNVTLSCEQNLNHDAMYWYRQDPGQGLRLIYYSQIVNDFQKGDIAEGYSVSREKKESFPLTVTSAQKNPTAFYLCASSIQGARGTEAFFGQGTRLTVV.

The CDR3 region has the DNA TGTGCCAGCAGACCCGAGGGGTCAGAGACCCAGTACTTC. Protein product: CASRPEGSETQYF. V and J are TRBV4-2 and TRBJ2-5, with D perhaps being TRBD1 or TRBD2 (5 bases each). The length of the CDR3 is 13 residues. Trimming cost V 6 bases and J 4 bases, with 12 bases left between them. The germline V gene has CDR1 LGHNA and CDR2 YNFKEQ.